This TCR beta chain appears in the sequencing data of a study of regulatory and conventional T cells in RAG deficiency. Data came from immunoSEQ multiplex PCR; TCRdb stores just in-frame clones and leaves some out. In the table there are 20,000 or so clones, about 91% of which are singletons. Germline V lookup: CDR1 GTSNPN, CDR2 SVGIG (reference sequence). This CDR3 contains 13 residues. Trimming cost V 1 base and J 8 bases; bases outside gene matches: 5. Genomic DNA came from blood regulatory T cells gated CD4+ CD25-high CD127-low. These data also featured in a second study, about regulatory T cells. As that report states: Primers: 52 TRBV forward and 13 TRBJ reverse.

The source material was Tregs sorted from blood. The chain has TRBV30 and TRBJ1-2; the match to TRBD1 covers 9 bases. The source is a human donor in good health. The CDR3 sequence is CAWSDRGPGGYTF. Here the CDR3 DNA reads TGTGCCTGGAGTGACAGGGGGCCGGGAGGCTACACCTTC.